The entry below describes one T cell receptor beta chain. The sample originates from a study of blood T cell repertoires in COVID-19. Whole-study context: COVID-19 samples from acute and convalescent phases originated in the United States, Italy and Spain.

The participants were between roughly 18 and 100 years old and came from 20 to 30 US areas. Cohort allocation depended upon clinical history that participants reported. Per the original methods: Reference gene primer amplification in the assay estimated nucleated cell counts. Produced via immunoSEQ multiplex PCR; TCRdb's table is partial and in-frame only. V, J and clone size reflect that table, while D and trimming were determined from the DNA. The sample gives fewer than 400,000 clones, 80% to 90% of which show up once; 4% to 5% is in the top ten. V was cut by 10 bases and J by 0 bases, with 7 bases left in between. The CDR3 totals 13 residues.

The sample was PBMCs or T cells enriched from blood (not recorded which). The V call is TRBV12-3 or TRBV12-4, the J call TRBJ2-6; maybe TRBD2 (5 bases). This clonotype was obtained from a man aged 30 to 39 who had recovered from COVID-19. In nucleotides, the CDR3 is TGTGCCACCCGGGACTCTGGGGCCAACGTCCTGACTTTC. Its translation: CATRDSGANVLTF.